In its sample, the clone carrying this T cell receptor beta chain was seen a few times. Antigen specificity is unknown. TCRdb used MiXCR to reprocess the 5' RACE reads, holding one entry per CDR3 protein. This sample has under 200,000 distinct CDR3 sequences, with roughly 10% found just once. This sample is drawn from a study of T-cell memory formation after mild COVID-19. General study points: Contracting CD8+ clones were enriched in EMRA, CD4+ mainly in CM and EM. Pre-infection memory carried some responding clones, suggesting that cross-reactive memory joined. Clones that contracted from day 15 to 85 were balanced CD4/CD8, while later expanders leaned CD4+.

This CDR3 has 17 amino acids. The V and J ends lost 4 bases and 2 bases, in that order; junction bases with no gene match: 12. The germline V gene has CDR1 SGDLS and CDR2 YYNGEE. This receptor was obtained from a man aged 18-30 years who had mild COVID-19 (a few samples of this study predate the infection). Cell type and time point are not known. The specimen was PBMCs or a T cell subset sorted from them (not recorded which). The chain carries TRBV9 and TRBJ1-3; TRBD1 aligns across 7 bases. The CDR3 sequence: CASSPSPLDRAGNTIYF. The CDR3 DNA reads TGTGCCAGCAGCCCGAGCCCACTAGACAGGGCTGGAAACACCATATATTTT. Supplemented by reference TRBV9 and TRBJ1-3, the full variable domain reads DSGVTQTPKHLITATGQRVTLRCSPRSGDLSVYWYQQSLDQGLQFLIQYYNGEERAKGNILERFSAQQFPDLHSELNLSSLELGDSALYFCASSPSPLDRAGNTIYFGEGSWLTVV.